The T cell receptor (beta chain) described here comes from a study of T cell changes during pregnancy in multiple sclerosis (dated by TCRdb to between 2019 and 2020). Regarding the complete study: Changes in the T cell repertoire over the course of pregnancy were examined in this study in women with multiple sclerosis.

Concerning this clone itself: No antigen is known for it. Base qualities were left out, and no much larger clone turns up one base away.

Counted from cysteine to phenylalanine, this CDR3 has 11 amino acids. The kept DNA is CDR3 alone, 33 bases in frame from the first base. CDR1 is given as SNHLY and CDR2 as FYNNEI, both from the germline V gene. The library was built by means of the immunoSEQ multiplex PCR assay. Here the immuneACCESS table is served through TCRdb, limited to in-frame sequences with V and J called. Missing clones are a known gap in these copies; in checked studies unresolved V genes cover under half, and the rest lacks a known reason. This sample holds roughly 30,000 clones; around 90% were observed only once. About 5.4% of the sample belongs to the ten largest clones.

This material consisted of CD8+ T cells from peripheral blood mononuclear cells, taken in the first trimester of pregnancy. The clonotype was recovered from a female donor with multiple sclerosis, enrolled in a pregnancy study. Recombination joined TRBV2 with TRBJ2-7; the best D guess is TRBD1, with 6 bases matching. In nucleotides, the sequence is TGTGCAGTCAGGGGCTCTTACGAGCAGTACTTC. Its protein product is CAVRGSYEQYF. This CDR3, with the reference TRBV2 and TRBJ2-7 proteins standing in past its ends, gives the full variable domain EPEVTQTPSHQVTQMGQEVILRCVPISNHLYFYWYRQILGQKVEFLVSFYNNEISEKSEIFDDQFSVERPDGSNFTLKIRSTKLEDSAMYFCAVRGSYEQYFGPGTRLTVT.